Reported below is one T cell receptor (beta chain). Its target is not known. 13 Jbeta primers and 60 Vbeta primers were used for the PCR. Original data processing: Around 80 million unique TCR beta chains, 9.5 million to 11 million of them shared, were counted by a later analysis. Sequencing was performed with immunoSEQ multiplex PCR; in TCRdb, only in-frame clones are kept and a portion is missing. The D gene and trimming were derived from the DNA, and the V and J assignments and clone size from that table. The sample includes under 150,000 clones, roughly 70% of them seen just once. The data stem from a study of cytomegalovirus exposure and HLA in healthy donors. Findings and caveats of the study: Trimming of TCR beta V- and J-genes showed a link, identified in a later analysis, to a missense DCLRE1C variant.

Specimen: PBMCs. The sequence was obtained from a man in his thirties or forties in good health and CMV-seronegative.

The DNA for the CDR3 is TGTGCCAGTAGTTCTCCGGCCGGGAATCAGCCCCAGCATTTT. Encoded protein: CASSSPAGNQPQHF. The V and J genes are TRBV19 and TRBJ1-5; D not certain. The germline V and J ends were trimmed by 5 bases and 4 bases, with 12 bases remaining between them. The CDR3 contains 14 residues. In germline, CDR1 is LNHDA, CDR2 SQIVND (reference sequence).